Following are 7 T cell receptor beta chains from one sample sequenced in a study of radiotherapy plus CTLA-4 blockade in lung cancer. Here immunoSEQ multiplex PCR was the method, and the copy in TCRdb shows in-frame clones only, minus some. The sample records 90,000 or so clones, under 85% being singletons. The source was peripheral blood, collected from a patient treated with radiotherapy plus ipilimumab. The origin of the receptors is a human donor with non-small cell lung cancer who had stable disease on radiotherapy plus ipilimumab.

This clone showed up just once. The CDR3 nucleotides read TGTGCCAGCAGCCCCACGAACACCGGGGAGCTGTTTTTT. Translated: CASSPTNTGELFF. The gene calls are TRBV11-2 and TRBJ2-2; D unclear. CDR1 SGHAT and CDR2 FQNNGV come from the germline V gene. The CDR3 extends over 13 amino acids. Trimming removed 5 bases at V and 0 bases at J, with 4 bases between. The entire variable domain, with the rest obtained from reference TRBV11-2 and TRBJ2-2, is as follows: EAGVAQSPRYKIIEKRQSVAFWCNPISGHATLYWYQQILGQGPKLLIQFQNNGVVDDSQLPKDRFSAERLKGVDSTLKIQPAKLEDSAVYLCASSPTNTGELFFGEGSRLTVL.

The chain carries TRBV10-3 and TRBJ1-2; TRBD1 matches 8 bases. The length of the CDR3 is 14 residues. With V trimmed by 4 bases and J by 8 bases, 9 bases remained unmatched. Germline V CDR1 and CDR2: ENHRY, SYGVKD. The CDR3 coding sequence is TGTGCCATCAGTGGGACAGGGAACGAGGAGGGCTACACCTTC. Protein sequence: CAISGTGNEEGYTF.

The chain couples TRBV5-5 to TRBJ2-5; TRBD2 matches 9 bases. The V gene's germline CDR1 is SGHKS and CDR2 YYEKEE (reference sequence). The CDR3 length is 17 residues. Trimming took 1 base from V and 4 from J; bases not matched to a gene: 11. CDR3 nucleotide sequence: TGTGCCAGCAGCTTGTGGGGAGTTAGCGGGAGAGGAGAGACCCAGTACTTC. This codes for CASSLWGVSGRGETQYF.

The chain links TRBV6-5 to TRBJ1-1; 7 bases align to TRBD1. CDR1 is MNHEY and CDR2 is SVGAGI in the germline V gene. After removal of 0 bases from V and 4 bases from J, the junction contained 5 bases not matched to a gene. This CDR3 has 15 amino acids. DNA of the CDR3: TGTGCCAGCAGTTACTCCACACAGGGGTTCACTGAAGCTTTCTTT. It encodes CASSYSTQGFTEAFF.

The chain carries TRBV18 and TRBJ1-5; a possible D gene is TRBD1 (5 bases). The CDR3 extends over 19 amino acids. CDR1 and CDR2 (germline): KGHSH, LQKENI. V was cut by 0 bases and J by 3 bases, with 21 bases left in between. For the CDR3, the DNA is TGTGCCAGCTCACCACCGTGGGCCCGCGGGGGTTGGAACAATCAGCCCCAGCATTTT. Its protein product is CASSPPWARGGWNNQPQHF.

The chain links TRBV30 to TRBJ2-5, with D tentatively TRBD1 or TRBD2 (5 bases each). The germline V gene has CDR1 GTSNPN and CDR2 SVGIG (reference sequence). This CDR3 has 14 amino acids. V shed 7 bases and J shed 0 bases, with 15 bases lying between them. The CDR3 DNA is TGTGCCTCCCTCCCTCAGGGACACCAAGAGACCCAGTACTTC. It translates to CASLPQGHQETQYF. Supplemented by reference TRBV30 and TRBJ2-5, the full variable domain reads SQTIHQWPATLVQPVGSPLSLECTVEGTSNPNLYWYRQAAGRGLQLLFYSVGIGQISSEVPQNLSASRPQDRQFILSSKKLLLSDSGFYLCASLPQGHQETQYFGPGTRLLVL.

This clone was seen just once. The rearrangement joins TRBV20-1 to TRBJ1-1; D is unresolved. Germline values: CDR1 DFQATT, CDR2 SNEGSKA (reference sequence). V was pared by 6 bases and J by 8 bases, with 10 bases between. The CDR3 covers 10 residues. CDR3: CSAGIPEAFF. DNA of the CDR3: TGCAGTGCCGGGATCCCCGAAGCTTTCTTT.